These T cell receptor beta chains were read from a single sample in a study of T cells in Graves' hyperthyroidism and ophthalmopathy. MiXCR, run by TCRdb on the multiplex PCR reads, gives a single entry per CDR3 protein. In the table there are 350,000 to 400,000 distinct CDR3 sequences, approximately 19% of which are singletons. The sequenced material came from blood. These receptors all stem from a woman aged 18-29 years with Graves' hyperthyroidism. Each CDR3 is given with its conserved first and last residue. D genes are given only for firm matches. Clone size is not always given. Where it is, it says once, few, many or a class for expanded clones.

TRBV18	TRBD1	TRBJ2-5	many	TGTGCCAGCTCACCAGGACAGGGGGCTTCGGAGACCCAGTACTTC	CASSPGQGASETQYF
TRBV7-2	TRBD1	TRBJ2-7	many	TGTGCCAGCAGCTTATTTGGGGGACAGATCTACGAGCAGTACTTC	CASSLFGGQIYEQYF
TRBV2	TRBD1	TRBJ1-1	many	TGTGCCAGCACTGAGGGACAGGGTGTTGAAGCTTTCTTT	CASTEGQGVEAFF
TRBV5-1	-	TRBJ2-5	many	TGTGCCAGCAGTTCTCAAGAGACCCAGTACTTC	CASSSQETQYF
TRBV7-8	TRBD1	TRBJ2-5	many	TGTGCCAGCAGCTCGCTCTATACCGGGACAGGGTCACAAGAGACCCAGTACTTC	CASSSLYTGTGSQETQYF
TRBV20-1	-	TRBJ2-7	many	TGCAGTGCTAGGTGGGGAGGCGAGCAGTACTTC	CSARWGGEQYF
TRBV5-1	TRBD2	TRBJ2-3	many	TGCGCCAGCAGCTTGACTGCGGGGGGGATCACAGATACGCAGTATTTT	CASSLTAGGITDTQYF
TRBV6-5	-	TRBJ2-3	many	TGTGCCAGCAGTCACGGGGAGGCGCAGTATTTT	CASSHGEAQYF
TRBV9	-	TRBJ1-5	many	TGTGCCAGCAGCGTAGGTTCAGGGTCTAATCAGCCCCAGCATTTT	CASSVGSGSNQPQHF
TRBV18	-	TRBJ1-2	many	TGTGCCAGCTCACCACCGGGAAATCAGGCCTATGGCTACACCTTC	CASSPPGNQAYGYTF
TRBV7-9	-	TRBJ1-3	-	TGTGCCAGCAGCTCCGGGACCTTGGCGGGAAACACCATATATTTT	CASSSGTLAGNTIYF
TRBV4-1	-	TRBJ1-6	many	TGCGCCAGCAGCCAAGGTTGGTGGGCTAAGAATTCACCCCTCCACTTT	CASSQGWWAKNSPLHF
TRBV6-2/TRBV6-3	-	TRBJ1-1	-	TGTGCCAGCAGTTACTCTCAGGGGAAGGCTGAAGCTTTCTTT	CASSYSQGKAEAFF
TRBV12-3/TRBV12-4	-	TRBJ1-1	few	TGTGCCAGCACCCACCGTGGTTGGGGGGCAGATGGGGCTTTCTTT	CASTHRGWGADGAFF
TRBV10-3	-	TRBJ2-5	many	TGTGCCATCAGGACCTTCCCACCTCCTTTGGCAGAATTCCAAGAGACCCAGTACTTC	CAIRTFPPPLAEFQETQYF
TRBV6-5	TRBD2	TRBJ2-4	few	TGTGCCAGCAGTTACTATGCTAGCGGGGAAAAGAAGGCTCAGTACTTC	CASSYYASGEKKAQYF
TRBV2	TRBD1	TRBJ2-7	many	TGTGCCAGCATCGACAGGGGGGTATCCTACGAGCAGTACTTC	CASIDRGVSYEQYF
TRBV20-1	-	TRBJ2-5	many	TGCAGTGCTAGAGTCAGGGACTGGTATCAAGAGACCCAGTACTTC	CSARVRDWYQETQYF
TRBV20-1	-	TRBJ1-5	-	TGCAGTGCTAGAGATGAGAATCAGCCCCAGCATTTT	CSARDENQPQHF
TRBV6-5	-	TRBJ1-1	-	TGTGCCAGCAGTTACAAAACAGGGCACACTGAAGCTTTCTTT	CASSYKTGHTEAFF
TRBV6-2/TRBV6-3	TRBD1	TRBJ1-5	-	TGTGCCAGCCCGCCGGGACAGGCCCCGCCCCAGCATTTT	CASPPGQAPPQHF
TRBV29-1	-	TRBJ2-4	many	TGCAGCGTTGAAGTCGGAAGGTCGAACATTCAGTACTTC	CSVEVGRSNIQYF
TRBV29-1	TRBD1	TRBJ2-7	many	TGCAGCGTTGAAGTTCCCAGGGGGCCCCACGAGCAGTACTTC	CSVEVPRGPHEQYF
TRBV12-3/TRBV12-4	-	TRBJ2-5	-	TGTGCCAGCACCAACAACTACCAAGAGACCCAGTACTTC	CASTNNYQETQYF
TRBV5-1	-	TRBJ1-1	-	TGCGCCAGCAGCTTGATCGTGGGGCGGACCACTGAAGCTTTCTTT	CASSLIVGRTTEAFF
TRBV4-1	-	TRBJ2-5	many	TGCGCCAGCAGCCAAGTACGACAAGAGACCCAGTACTTC	CASSQVRQETQYF
TRBV18	TRBD2	TRBJ2-7	many	TGTGCCAGCTCACCAAGCGGGGGCTACAACGAGCAGTACTTC	CASSPSGGYNEQYF
TRBV6-1	-	TRBJ1-3	many	TGTGCCAGCAGTGACCAGACAGGTTCGGGAAACACCATATATTTT	CASSDQTGSGNTIYF
TRBV29-1	-	TRBJ2-7	-	TGCAGCGTGAGCCAGGGAATCTCCTACGAGCAGTACTTC	CSVSQGISYEQYF
TRBV10-3	-	TRBJ1-1	many	TGTGCCATCAGTGACCCATTCCACGGACGTGTAGACGAAGCTTTCTTT	CAISDPFHGRVDEAFF
TRBV2	-	TRBJ1-5	many	TGTGCCAGCAGTGAAGGCAGACGGGGCAACAAGGCCCAGCATTTT	CASSEGRRGNKAQHF
TRBV11-2	TRBD1	TRBJ1-1	many	TGTGCCAGCAGCTTAGTGGCAGGGGGTGACACTGAAGCTTTCTTT	CASSLVAGGDTEAFF
TRBV9	TRBD1	TRBJ2-7	many	TGTGCCAGCAGCCGGGACAGGGGGGAGATCTACGAGCAGTACTTC	CASSRDRGEIYEQYF
TRBV27	TRBD1	TRBJ1-5	many	TGTGCCAGCAGTTTATCGGCAGGGGGGACCCAGCATTTT	CASSLSAGGTQHF
TRBV5-5	-	TRBJ2-5	many	TGTGCCAGCAGCTTGGATTCGAATTCGGAGGAGACCCAGTACTTC	CASSLDSNSEETQYF
TRBV6-1	TRBD1	TRBJ1-1	-	TGTGCCAGCAACTGGGACAGGGCGCGGGACACTGAAGCTTTCTTT	CASNWDRARDTEAFF
TRBV12-3/TRBV12-4	-	TRBJ2-2	-	TGTGCCAGCAAAGGGGCGTACACCGGGGAGCTGTTTTTT	CASKGAYTGELFF
TRBV28	-	TRBJ1-2	-	TGTGCCAGCAGTTTACCGACAGCCACTAACTATGGCTACACCTTC	CASSLPTATNYGYTF
TRBV30	TRBD1	TRBJ2-5	many	TGTGCCTGGAGTATGACAGGGAGAGAGACCCAGTACTTC	CAWSMTGRETQYF
TRBV29-1	-	TRBJ1-1	many	TGCAGCGTTGAAGAGGGAGGGGGCACTGAAGCTTTCTTT	CSVEEGGGTEAFF
TRBV19	TRBD2	TRBJ2-5	few	TGTGCCAGTAACGCGGGGGTACAAGAGACCCAGTACTTC	CASNAGVQETQYF
TRBV12-3/TRBV12-4	-	TRBJ1-5	many	TGTGCCAGCAGACCGGGGCGCCGCGGCAATCAGCCCCAGCATTTT	CASRPGRRGNQPQHF
TRBV29-1	TRBD1	TRBJ1-3	many	TGCAGCGTCAGGGACAGGGCGGAAGGAAACACCATATATTTT	CSVRDRAEGNTIYF